Listed here are 11 T cell receptor beta chains from one sample, sequenced in a study of control samples from healthy donors and cancer patients. TCRdb's copy holds only in-frame clones and misses some; the assay was immunoSEQ multiplex PCR. The repertoire has tens of thousands of clones, roughly nine tenths of them found once; the top ten carry roughly 7.6%. The specimen was blood. These receptors were obtained from a woman aged 55-69 years in good health.

This chain joins TRBV6-5 and TRBJ1-2; 9 bases map to TRBD1. The ends lost 6 bases at V and 4 bases at J; junction bases unmatched: 3. Germline-derived CDR1 and CDR2 are MNHEY and SVGAGI. CDR3 size: 13 residues. CDR3 sequence reads: CASSGTGTYGYTF. The CDR3 DNA reads TGTGCCAGCAGCGGGACAGGGACCTATGGCTACACCTTC.

The V call is TRBV6-1, the J call TRBJ2-7; TRBD1 agrees at 7 bases. This CDR3 has 16 residues. V was pared by 2 bases and J by 5 bases, with 12 bases of the junction left unmatched. CDR1 is MNHNS and CDR2 is SASEGT in the germline V gene. The CDR3 loop reads CASSERDRVPFNEQYF. The DNA of the CDR3 is TGTGCCAGCAGTGAACGAGACAGGGTCCCATTCAACGAGCAGTACTTC.

The J gene is TRBJ2-3, the V gene TRBV13, with a tentative D call TRBD2 (7 bases). CDR3 length equals 15 residues. Germline CDR1 PRHDT, CDR2 FYEKMQ (reference sequence). The germline V and J ends were trimmed by 1 base and 6 bases, with 14 bases remaining between them. The CDR3 coding sequence is TGTGCCAGCAGCTTAGAGGGGGGGCCGATGGATACGCAGTATTTT. It translates to CASSLEGGPMDTQYF.

The chain couples TRBV7-9 to TRBJ1-6; no reliable D call. The CDR3 runs to 12 residues. Trimming removed 0 bases from V and 9 bases from J, with 3 bases in between. Germline V lookup: CDR1 SEHNR, CDR2 FQNEAQ (reference sequence). The CDR3 coding sequence is TGTGCCAGCAGCTTAGCGTCTTCACCCCTCCACTTT. This codes for CASSLASSPLHF.

The gene calls are TRBV6-5 and TRBJ2-3; no firm D call. This CDR3 comprises 13 residues. From germline, CDR1 is MNHEY and CDR2 SVGAGI. Trimming left V 8 bases short and J 1 base short, with 10 bases between. The CDR3 spells CASSKAGTDTQYF. In nucleotides, the CDR3 is TGTGCCAGCTCTAAGGCGGGCACAGATACGCAGTATTTT.

The chain couples TRBV7-9 to TRBJ2-6, with D tentatively TRBD1 or TRBD2 (6 bases each). V was pared by 2 bases and J by 0 bases, with 17 bases between. In germline, CDR1 is SEHNR, CDR2 FQNEAQ (reference sequence). This CDR3 region has 19 residues. Written as DNA, the CDR3 is TGTGCCAGCAGCTTAAGTGGAGGGGGGTTCGGCTCTGGGGCCAACGTCCTGACTTTC. Translating it yields CASSLSGGGFGSGANVLTF.

This clone appeared a few times. The rearrangement uses TRBV2 and TRBJ2-1; 9 nucleotides match TRBD2. CDR1 and CDR2 from the germline V gene are SNHLY and FYNNEI. The CDR3 extends over 14 amino acids. V shed 6 bases, J shed 9 bases, and the junction held 9 bases outside the gene matches. For the CDR3, the DNA is TGTGCCAGCAGGGGCGGGGGGGCCGTCGGTGAGCAGTTCTTC. Its translation: CASRGGGAVGEQFF.

The chain is built from TRBV14 and TRBJ2-6, with D unclear. Trimming removed 1 base at V and 0 bases at J, with 13 bases between. Germline CDR1 is SGHDN and CDR2 is FVKESK. CDR3 length: 18 residues. This chain's CDR3 is CASSQARRAGSGANVLTF. In DNA form, the CDR3 reads TGTGCCAGCAGCCAAGCAAGAAGGGCTGGCTCTGGGGCCAACGTCCTGACTTTC.

The chain has TRBV28 and TRBJ1-1, with D perhaps matching TRBD1 (5 bases). The V end lost 2 bases, the J end lost 2 bases, and 18 bases lay between the germline ends. This CDR3 spans 17 amino acids. Germline V CDR1 and CDR2: MDHEN, SYDVKM. The CDR3 DNA reads TGTGCCAGCAGTTTACTGCAGGGTAGTTTGGTAAACACTGAAGCTTTCTTT. Its translation: CASSLLQGSLVNTEAFF.

The chain is built from TRBV7-9 and TRBJ2-7, with 12 bases identical to TRBD2. The germline gives CDR1 SEHNR, CDR2 FQNEAQ (reference sequence). V shed 5 bases, J shed 0 bases, and the junction held 2 bases outside the gene matches. The CDR3 covers 15 residues. The chain's CDR3 is CASSGLAGSSYEQYF. CDR3 bases: TGTGCCAGCAGCGGACTAGCGGGGAGCTCCTACGAGCAGTACTTC. Variable domain in full (rest from reference TRBV7-9 and TRBJ2-7): DTGVSQNPRHKITKRGQNVTFRCDPISEHNRLYWYRQTLGQGPEFLTYFQNEAQLEKSRLLSDRFSAERPKGSFSTLEIQRTEQGDSAMYLCASSGLAGSSYEQYFGPGTRLTVT.

This chain uses TRBV7-9 with TRBJ2-7, with 11 bases identical to TRBD2. Germline V gene lookup returns CDR1 SEHNR and CDR2 FQNEAQ (reference sequence). Germline trimming cut 3 bases from V and 5 bases from J; bases unmatched to any gene: 9. The CDR3 covers 16 residues. The CDR3 DNA is TGTGCCAGCAGCTTCTCCCCGGGACTAGCGGTCCACGAGCAGTACTTC. Protein product: CASSFSPGLAVHEQYF.